A selection of T cell receptor beta chains follows, all from one sample in a study of T cell repertoires in cytomegalovirus infection. Using its own MiXCR run on the reads, TCRdb lists one record per CDR3 protein. The sample contains about 110,000 distinct CDR3 sequences, 10% of which appear only once. No cognate antigen is known for these TCRs. Source material: PBMCs, sequenced either directly or after in vitro stimulation (not recorded which). The receptors shown here come from a human donor in good health (CMV status not recorded). Some clones in this sample may be carry-over from other donors' samples. CDR3s include the opening cysteine and the closing phenylalanine or tryptophan. D genes are given only for firm matches. Where a row states a size, it is once, few, many or the class of an expanded clone; other rows omit it.

v_gene	d_gene	abundance	j_gene	CDR3nt	CDR3aa
TRBV25-1	-	many	TRBJ2-5	TGTGCCAGCAGTGCCCGGGGCAGCGAGACCCAGTACTTC	CASSARGSETQYF
TRBV24-1	-	few	TRBJ2-7	TGTGCCACCAGTGATTCGATCTCAGGGGGAGGTGTGTACGAGCAGTACTTC	CATSDSISGGGVYEQYF
TRBV5-8	-	many	TRBJ1-5	TGTGCCAGCAGCTTGGCCGTGGGGCCGGGGAATCAGCCCCAGCATTTT	CASSLAVGPGNQPQHF
TRBV7-9	TRBD1	many	TRBJ1-1	TGTGCCAGCAGCCTCGGGACAGTGGGGACTGAAGCTTTCTTT	CASSLGTVGTEAFF
TRBV19	TRBD2	many	TRBJ2-1	TGTGCCAGTAGTGCAATCACTAGCGGGAGTTACAATGAGCAGTTCTTC	CASSAITSGSYNEQFF
TRBV25-1	-	many	TRBJ2-3	TGTGCCAGCAATACGGGGTGGACAGATACGCAGTATTTT	CASNTGWTDTQYF
TRBV7-2	-	many	TRBJ2-3	TGTGCCAGCAGCTTAACAGGGACTTACACAGATACGCAGTATTTT	CASSLTGTYTDTQYF
TRBV19	-	-	TRBJ1-2	TGTGCCACCCGAGGTCGGGCAGTGGGGACTAACTATGGCTACACCTTC	CATRGRAVGTNYGYTF
TRBV12-5	TRBD1	-	TRBJ1-2	TGTGCTAGTGGTTCAGGGGGCGCGAGGTTAAGAGATGGCTACACCTTC	CASGSGGARLRDGYTF
TRBV5-1	-	once	TRBJ1-1	TGCGCCAGCAGCTTGGCCGAGAGGGGCGGCACTGAAGCTTTCTTT	CASSLAERGGTEAFF
TRBV7-3	TRBD1	many	TRBJ1-2	TGTGCCAGCAGCTCAGACAGGGAGTCAGGCTACACCTTC	CASSSDRESGYTF
TRBV7-6	-	-	TRBJ1-1	TGTGCCAGCAAGGGGGGGTCTGAAGCTTTCTTT	CASKGGSEAFF
TRBV12-3/TRBV12-4	-	-	TRBJ1-5	TGTGCCAGCAGATCAGCCGGAGGCAATCAGCCCCAGCATTTT	CASRSAGGNQPQHF
TRBV7-2	TRBD1	-	TRBJ1-2	TGTGCCAGCCGACAGGGGGCTAGCTATGGCTACACCTTC	CASRQGASYGYTF
TRBV7-2	TRBD2	many	TRBJ2-4	TGTGCCAGCAGCTCAGGACTAGCGCTAATGGCCAAAAACATTCAGTACTTC	CASSSGLALMAKNIQYF
TRBV7-2	TRBD1	-	TRBJ2-1	TGTGCCAGCAGCTTGGGGACAGGGGCCGCTGCGGGTGAGCAGTTCTTC	CASSLGTGAAAGEQFF
TRBV30	-	few	TRBJ1-5	TGTGCCTGGAGTGCCGACAGACGGAATCAGCCCCAGCATTTT	CAWSADRRNQPQHF
TRBV20-1	TRBD2	-	TRBJ2-1	TGCAGTGCTAGCGGGAGGGGGGCCTACAATGAGCAGTTCTTC	CSASGRGAYNEQFF
TRBV12-3/TRBV12-4	TRBD2	-	TRBJ2-2	TGTGCCAGCAGCCTAGGAGGGGAGGGCCGGGAACTGTTTTTT	CASSLGGEGRELFF
TRBV7-6	-	many	TRBJ2-7	TGTGCCAGCAGCTTAGCAGGGTTCTCCTACGAGCAGTACTTC	CASSLAGFSYEQYF
TRBV15	-	few	TRBJ1-2	TGTGCCACCAGCAGCGGGACATACTATGGCTACACCTTC	CATSSGTYYGYTF
TRBV6-2/TRBV6-3	-	many	TRBJ2-2	TGTGCCAGCAGCAGGGGCTTTAACACCGGGGAGCTGTTTTTT	CASSRGFNTGELFF
TRBV28	TRBD1	-	TRBJ1-5	TGTGCCAGCAGACGGACTGACAGGGGCATCCAACAGCCCCAGCATTTT	CASRRTDRGIQQPQHF
TRBV7-2	-	many	TRBJ2-6	TGTGCCAGCAGCTTATTTCCTACTAGTGGGGCCAACGTCCTGACTTTC	CASSLFPTSGANVLTF
TRBV7-2	-	many	TRBJ1-2	TGTGCCAGCAGCTACCAGCCGGACTATGGCTACACCTTC	CASSYQPDYGYTF
TRBV7-2	-	many	TRBJ1-6	TGTGCCAGCAGCCTTAGACTCCTACCCCTCCACTTT	CASSLRLLPLHF
TRBV6-2/TRBV6-3	-	-	TRBJ2-4	TGTGCCAGCAGTTACTCCCTGGGACACCTTGGGGGCATTCAGTACTTC	CASSYSLGHLGGIQYF
TRBV19	-	-	TRBJ1-5	TGTGCCAGTAGTATAGTACGGGGGAACAATCAGCCCCAGCATTTT	CASSIVRGNNQPQHF
TRBV12-3/TRBV12-4	TRBD2	few	TRBJ2-5	TGTGCCAGCAGTCGGAGCGGGAGATCCCCCCCAGAGACCCAGTACTTC	CASSRSGRSPPETQYF
TRBV28	TRBD2	many	TRBJ2-7	TGTGCCAGCAGTTTCGGGAGGTTCGAGCAGTACTTC	CASSFGRFEQYF
TRBV29-1	-	-	TRBJ1-2	TGCAGCGTTGAAGGAGGGGTATGGACCTATGGCTACACCTTC	CSVEGGVWTYGYTF
TRBV28	-	many	TRBJ2-2	TGTGCCAGCAGTTTATGGGCCGGGGAGCTGTTTTTT	CASSLWAGELFF
TRBV7-9	-	many	TRBJ2-3	TGTGCCAGCAGCTTAGCCGCCGCAGATACGCAGTATTTT	CASSLAAADTQYF
TRBV28	-	many	TRBJ1-5	TGTGCCAGCAGTCCCCCGGGAATAGGTTCCAATCAGCCCCAGCATTTT	CASSPPGIGSNQPQHF
TRBV7-2	-	-	TRBJ1-2	TGTGCCAGCAGCTTAGGAGTCGGGTTCTACGACTATGGCTACACCTTC	CASSLGVGFYDYGYTF
TRBV7-2	TRBD1	many	TRBJ1-1	TGTGCCAGCAGGAGGGCAGGGGGGGTAACTGAAGCTTTCTTT	CASRRAGGVTEAFF
TRBV20-1	-	-	TRBJ2-1	TGCAGTGTCTCTCAGGGAAATGAGCAGTTCTTC	CSVSQGNEQFF
TRBV6-2/TRBV6-3	-	many	TRBJ2-1	TGTGCCAGCAGTTCCGGACAGCCGAACAATGAGCAGTTCTTC	CASSSGQPNNEQFF
TRBV7-9	-	-	TRBJ2-2	TGTGCCAGCAGCGCCCCGAACGGTTACACCGGGGAGCTGTTTTTT	CASSAPNGYTGELFF
TRBV19	-	-	TRBJ1-5	TGTGCCAGTAGTGCCACGGGGTCTAGCAATCAGCCCCAGCATTTT	CASSATGSSNQPQHF
TRBV7-8	-	many	TRBJ2-3	TGTGCCAGCAGCGCATTAAGCGGGCGGAACCGAATAAACACAGATACGCAGTATTTT	CASSALSGRNRINTDTQYF
TRBV2	-	many	TRBJ2-2	TGTGCCAGCAGTGAGGTTGGAGGGAACACCGGGGAGCTGTTTTTT	CASSEVGGNTGELFF
TRBV11-3	TRBD1	-	TRBJ2-1	TGTGCCAGCAGCTTATTTGGACAGGGCCACGGTGAGCAGTTCTTC	CASSLFGQGHGEQFF
TRBV7-9	-	-	TRBJ2-1	TGTGCCAGCAGCTTACCGGAAAGCTCCTACAATGAGCAGTTCTTC	CASSLPESSYNEQFF
TRBV4-1	TRBD1	many	TRBJ1-1	TGCGCCAGCAGCCAAAACAGGGGGGGTACTGAAGCTTTCTTT	CASSQNRGGTEAFF
TRBV6-2/TRBV6-3	-	many	TRBJ2-3	TGTGCCAGCAGTTACCACAAGGGGAAGGGTACAGATACGCAGTATTTT	CASSYHKGKGTDTQYF
TRBV4-1	-	many	TRBJ1-2	TGCGCCAGCAGCCAAGCCGGGACATCTAACTATGGCTACACCTTC	CASSQAGTSNYGYTF
TRBV6-2/TRBV6-3	-	few	TRBJ1-1	TGTGCCAGCAGCTCCACAGGGTACGCTGAAGCTTTCTTT	CASSSTGYAEAFF
TRBV7-2	-	few	TRBJ2-2	TGTGCCAGCAGACAAAGGAGGGGTGCCGGGGAGCTGTTTTTT	CASRQRRGAGELFF
TRBV19	-	few	TRBJ1-4	TGTGCCAGTAGTGGCACCGGAGCAAGTATTGAAAAACTGTTTTTT	CASSGTGASIEKLFF